The rows below give T cell receptor beta chains drawn from one sample of a study of blood T cell repertoires in COVID-19. The protocol was immunoSEQ multiplex PCR, while the TCRdb copy is restricted to in-frame clones and leaves out a portion. Found here are 65,000 to 75,000 clones, 75% to 90% of them singletons; the top ten hold roughly 4.5%. Sequencing used peripheral blood. These receptors all stem from a woman in her forties or fifties with active COVID-19. CDR3s include the opening cysteine and the closing phenylalanine or tryptophan. Each record gives: clone size, D gene, V gene, J gene, CDR3 protein, CDR3 DNA. D genes are given only for firm matches. Clone size is shown for a subset of rows, as once, few, many or a class of expanded clone.

clone_size: -
d_call: TRBD1
v_call: TRBV6-2/TRBV6-3
j_call: TRBJ1-3
cdr3_aa: CASSPRFAGQEISGNTIYF
cdr3_nt: TGTGCCAGCAGCCCGCGTTTCGCCGGACAGGAGATCTCTGGAAACACCATATATTTT

clone_size: once
d_call: TRBD1
v_call: TRBV18
j_call: TRBJ1-2
cdr3_aa: CASSPQDRGNYGYTF
cdr3_nt: TGTGCCAGCTCACCACAGGACAGGGGAAACTATGGCTACACCTTC

clone_size: -
d_call: -
v_call: TRBV7-9
j_call: TRBJ2-5
cdr3_aa: CASSLAGETQYF
cdr3_nt: TGTGCCAGCAGCTTAGCCGGGGAGACCCAGTACTTC

clone_size: -
d_call: TRBD2
v_call: TRBV24-1
j_call: TRBJ2-1
cdr3_aa: CATTAGGTWEQFF
cdr3_nt: TGTGCCACCACAGCCGGGGGGACTTGGGAGCAGTTCTTC

clone_size: -
d_call: TRBD1
v_call: TRBV5-1
j_call: TRBJ2-7
cdr3_aa: CASRSGTGSYEQYF
cdr3_nt: TGCGCCAGCAGATCCGGGACAGGGTCCTACGAGCAGTACTTC

clone_size: once
d_call: -
v_call: TRBV3-1/TRBV3-2
j_call: TRBJ2-7
cdr3_aa: CASSQFSGYEQYF
cdr3_nt: TGTGCCAGCAGCCAATTTAGCGGCTACGAGCAGTACTTC

clone_size: -
d_call: -
v_call: TRBV6-6
j_call: TRBJ1-6
cdr3_aa: CASRAEGYSYNSPLHF
cdr3_nt: TGTGCCAGCAGAGCGGAGGGCTACTCCTATAATTCACCCCTCCACTTT

clone_size: -
d_call: TRBD1
v_call: TRBV15
j_call: TRBJ2-1
cdr3_aa: CATRSTGTALNEQFF
cdr3_nt: TGTGCCACCAGAAGTACCGGGACAGCCCTTAATGAGCAGTTCTTC

clone_size: -
d_call: TRBD1
v_call: TRBV19
j_call: TRBJ1-4
cdr3_aa: CATRTGYGKLFF
cdr3_nt: TGTGCCACGCGGACAGGGTACGGAAAACTGTTTTTT

clone_size: -
d_call: -
v_call: TRBV19
j_call: TRBJ1-5
cdr3_aa: CASSPGEKGNQPQHF
cdr3_nt: TGTGCCAGTTCCCCAGGGGAGAAGGGCAATCAGCCCCAGCATTTT

clone_size: -
d_call: TRBD2
v_call: TRBV18
j_call: TRBJ2-5
cdr3_aa: CASSFGTSGSSETQYF
cdr3_nt: TGTGCCAGCTCGTTTGGGACTAGCGGGAGTTCAGAGACCCAGTACTTC

clone_size: few
d_call: -
v_call: TRBV27
j_call: TRBJ2-1
cdr3_aa: CASSLRGLNNEQFF
cdr3_nt: TGTGCCAGCAGTTTACGTGGGCTTAACAATGAGCAGTTCTTC

clone_size: -
d_call: TRBD1
v_call: TRBV10-2
j_call: TRBJ2-7
cdr3_aa: CASSETPGTGPYEQYF
cdr3_nt: TGCGCCAGCAGTGAGACCCCCGGGACAGGCCCCTACGAGCAGTACTTC

clone_size: -
d_call: -
v_call: TRBV5-5
j_call: TRBJ2-7
cdr3_aa: CASSLRGEQYF
cdr3_nt: TGTGCCAGCAGCTTGAGGGGGGAGCAGTACTTC

clone_size: once
d_call: -
v_call: TRBV7-3
j_call: TRBJ1-2
cdr3_aa: CASSLTDSTYGYTF
cdr3_nt: TGTGCCAGCAGCTTAACCGACAGTACCTATGGCTACACCTTC

clone_size: -
d_call: TRBD2
v_call: TRBV9
j_call: TRBJ2-1
cdr3_aa: CASSLRLAGGRYNEQFF
cdr3_nt: TGTGCCAGCAGCCTCCGACTAGCCGGCGGAAGATACAATGAGCAGTTCTTC

clone_size: -
d_call: -
v_call: TRBV11-2
j_call: TRBJ2-1
cdr3_aa: CASSLDYRNNEQFF
cdr3_nt: TGTGCCAGCAGCTTAGACTACCGAAACAATGAGCAGTTCTTC

clone_size: -
d_call: -
v_call: TRBV6-5
j_call: TRBJ2-3
cdr3_aa: CASSYGTARADTQYF
cdr3_nt: TGTGCCAGCAGTTACGGGACTGCCCGAGCAGATACGCAGTATTTT

clone_size: -
d_call: TRBD2
v_call: TRBV29-1
j_call: TRBJ2-7
cdr3_aa: CSVRGGNYEQYF
cdr3_nt: TGCAGCGTTCGGGGGGGGAACTACGAGCAGTACTTC

clone_size: few
d_call: TRBD1
v_call: TRBV10-1
j_call: TRBJ1-6
cdr3_aa: CASRPKPGTDFHLYNSPLHF
cdr3_nt: TGCGCCAGCAGACCAAAACCCGGGACAGACTTCCACCTCTATAATTCACCCCTCCACTTT

clone_size: -
d_call: -
v_call: TRBV29-1
j_call: TRBJ1-1
cdr3_aa: CSVHVRDKGFGTEAFF
cdr3_nt: TGCAGCGTTCACGTCCGGGACAAAGGGTTTGGCACTGAAGCTTTCTTT